The source of this T cell receptor (beta chain) is a study of CD8 T cells in Susac syndrome. CDR3 length equals 13 residues. With 7 bases removed from V and 0 bases from J, the gap between germline ends came to 8 bases. Germline CDR1 reads SNHLY; CDR2 reads FYNNEI. TEMRA cells were FACS-enriched, while CD8+ and CD4+ T cells were negatively isolated. RNA, at about 0.45 to 1 ug, was reverse transcribed with random hexamers. A single record per CDR3 protein comes from TCRdb applying MiXCR to the immunoSEQ multiplex PCR reads. The table shows approximately 160,000 distinct CDR3 sequences, with about 96% occurring only once.

The sequencing input was CD4+ T cells from PBMCs. The V call is TRBV2, the J call TRBJ2-3; D unclear. The clonotype originates from a human donor with Susac syndrome. The CDR3 DNA reads as TGTGCCAGCATTTCGCGAAGCACAGATACGCAGTATTTT. Translated: CASISRSTDTQYF.